Listed below are T cell receptor beta chains from one sample, sequenced in a study of cytomegalovirus exposure and HLA in healthy donors. Sequencing used immunoSEQ multiplex PCR; TCRdb keeps in-frame clones, though not all of them. The repertoire includes roughly 270,000 clones, 85% to 90% of them detected once, and over 0.7% sits in the top ten. Sequencing was carried out using PBMCs. All receptors derive from a woman younger than 35 in good health and CMV-seronegative. CDR3s include the opening cysteine and the closing phenylalanine or tryptophan. A D gene is named only where the DNA matches it firmly. Some rows have no size entry. The others give once, few or many, or a class for an expanded clone.

v_gene	abundance	j_gene	d_gene	CDR3nt	CDR3aa
TRBV19	.	TRBJ2-5	.	TGTGCCAGTATTAGTGCGGAGGAGACCCAGTACTTC	CASISAEETQYF
TRBV29-1	.	TRBJ2-1	TRBD2	TGCAGCGGTGGGCGTCTAGCGGACATGAATGAGCAGTTCTTC	CSGGRLADMNEQFF
TRBV2	.	TRBJ2-7	TRBD1	TGTGCCAGCAGTCCAACTCCGCGGACAGGGAGAGCCTACGAGCAGTACTTC	CASSPTPRTGRAYEQYF
TRBV28	.	TRBJ2-7	.	TGTGCCAGCAGCACACAGGGTTCCTACGAGCAGTACTTC	CASSTQGSYEQYF
TRBV6-4	.	TRBJ2-3	.	TGTGCCAGTACCTCAGTGGGGACAACACGCACAGATACGCAGTATTTT	CASTSVGTTRTDTQYF
TRBV5-1	.	TRBJ2-7	TRBD1	TGCGCCAGCAGCGGGGACAGTTATCCGGGGGAGCAGTACTTC	CASSGDSYPGEQYF
TRBV28	.	TRBJ2-5	.	TGTGCCAGCAGTGCCGATCGGACAGTCTCAGAGACCCAGTACTTC	CASSADRTVSETQYF
TRBV4-3	.	TRBJ2-7	.	TGCGCCAGCAGCCGTAGCGGAGGGGCCTACGAGCAGTACTTC	CASSRSGGAYEQYF
TRBV28	few	TRBJ1-2	.	TGTGCCAGCAGTTTATCCGCAGTGTATGGCTACACCTTC	CASSLSAVYGYTF
TRBV18	.	TRBJ1-2	TRBD1	TGTGCCAGCTCGAGGACAGGGTCGTATGGCTACACCTTC	CASSRTGSYGYTF
TRBV5-4	.	TRBJ2-3	.	TGTGCCAGCAGCTTGGAAAGCGGGAGCACAGATACGCAGTATTTT	CASSLESGSTDTQYF
TRBV5-4	.	TRBJ2-1	TRBD2	TGTGCCTCTCGCCCAGGGACTAGCGGGACGGATGAGCAGTTCTTC	CASRPGTSGTDEQFF
TRBV5-1	.	TRBJ1-6	.	TGCGCCAGCAGCTTGTCTTCTGCAGGGGCCAATAATTCACCCCTCCACTTT	CASSLSSAGANNSPLHF
TRBV7-3	.	TRBJ1-1	TRBD1	TGTGCCAGCAGCCCCACGGCACAGGGGGTGAACACTGAAGCTTTCTTT	CASSPTAQGVNTEAFF
TRBV28	.	TRBJ1-4	.	TGTGCCAGCAGTCATCCGGGACAACCTGAAAAACTGTTTTTT	CASSHPGQPEKLFF
TRBV28	.	TRBJ2-5	TRBD1	TGTGCCAGCACCGACAGGGGGGGTAAAGAGACCCAGTACTTC	CASTDRGGKETQYF
TRBV28	.	TRBJ1-1	.	TGTGCCAGCAGTTTATTATCCAACACTGAAGCTTTCTTT	CASSLLSNTEAFF
TRBV27	once	TRBJ2-7	TRBD2	TGTGCCAGCAGTTCCGGGACTAGCGGGGCCTACGAGCAGTACTTC	CASSSGTSGAYEQYF
TRBV4-1	.	TRBJ1-2	TRBD1	TGCGCCAGCAGCCAGGGACAGGGCCTTGATTTCTATGGCTACACCTTC	CASSQGQGLDFYGYTF
TRBV6-6	few	TRBJ1-5	TRBD1	TGTGCCAGCAGTTACCAGGGGGACGATCAGCCCCAGCATTTT	CASSYQGDDQPQHF
TRBV27	.	TRBJ2-1	.	TGTGCCAGCAGTTTTTCGAGGGACTACAATGAGCAGTTCTTC	CASSFSRDYNEQFF
TRBV27	once	TRBJ2-1	.	TGTGCCAGCAGTTCGCACAGGGGACTTTCCTACAATGAGCAGTTCTTC	CASSSHRGLSYNEQFF
TRBV28	.	TRBJ1-2	TRBD1	TGTGCCGCTCAAAGAGGAAAAGGGACAGGGGGCGTTGGCTACACCTTC	CAAQRGKGTGGVGYTF
TRBV5-4	.	TRBJ2-1	.	TGTGCCAGCAGCTTGGCCTCCGGGTCCCCCTACAATGAGCAGTTCTTC	CASSLASGSPYNEQFF
TRBV7-2	.	TRBJ2-7	TRBD2	TGTGCCAGCAGCTTAGTGGGGACTAGCGGGAGGGGCTCCTACGAGCAGTACTTC	CASSLVGTSGRGSYEQYF
TRBV11-2	.	TRBJ2-1	TRBD2	TGTGCCAGCAGTGAACTAGCGGGAGGGCCCTACAATGAGCAGTTCTTC	CASSELAGGPYNEQFF
TRBV5-1	.	TRBJ1-2	TRBD1	TGCGCCAGCAGCTCGACAGGGGGCTTCTATGGCTACACCTTC	CASSSTGGFYGYTF
TRBV30	few	TRBJ1-1	.	TGTGCCTGGACCTGGTCGACTATGAACACTGAAGCTTTCTTT	CAWTWSTMNTEAFF
TRBV27	.	TRBJ2-7	.	TGTGCCAGCAGTTTTGTGGCGACCGGGGGACCACTCACCTACGAGCAGTACTTC	CASSFVATGGPLTYEQYF
TRBV4-1	.	TRBJ1-5	.	TGCGCCAGCAGCCAAGTGCGGGACGGCCAGCCCCAGCATTTT	CASSQVRDGQPQHF
TRBV19	.	TRBJ2-3	TRBD2	TGTGCCAGTAGTATTACTAGCGGGAGTGGAGATACGCAGTATTTT	CASSITSGSGDTQYF
TRBV15	.	TRBJ2-1	TRBD2	TGTGCCACCAGCAGAGACCCACCCGGGGGAGGGCTCAGGCACAATGAGCAGTTCTTC	CATSRDPPGGGLRHNEQFF
TRBV28	once	TRBJ2-7	.	TGTGCCAGCAGTCCCCGAATGGGGCTCAGCTCCTACGAGCAGTACTTC	CASSPRMGLSSYEQYF